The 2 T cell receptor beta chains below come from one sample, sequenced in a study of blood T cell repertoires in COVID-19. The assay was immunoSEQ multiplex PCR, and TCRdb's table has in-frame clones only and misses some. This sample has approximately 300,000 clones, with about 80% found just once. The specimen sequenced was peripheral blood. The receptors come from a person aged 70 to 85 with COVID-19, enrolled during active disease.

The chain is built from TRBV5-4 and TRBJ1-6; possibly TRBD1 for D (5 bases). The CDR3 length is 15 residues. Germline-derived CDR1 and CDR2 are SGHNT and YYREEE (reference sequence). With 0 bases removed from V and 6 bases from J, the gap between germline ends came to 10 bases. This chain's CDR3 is CASSLVRAPNSPLHF. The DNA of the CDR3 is TGTGCCAGCAGCTTGGTCAGGGCTCCTAATTCACCCCTCCACTTT.

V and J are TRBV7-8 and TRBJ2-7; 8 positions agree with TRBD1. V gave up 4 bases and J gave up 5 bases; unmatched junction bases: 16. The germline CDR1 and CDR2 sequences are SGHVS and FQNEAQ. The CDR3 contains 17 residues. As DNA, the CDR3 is TGTGCCAGCAGCTCCCCCCGGACAGGGCTCTCTCAGGACGAGCAGTACTTC. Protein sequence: CASSSPRTGLSQDEQYF.